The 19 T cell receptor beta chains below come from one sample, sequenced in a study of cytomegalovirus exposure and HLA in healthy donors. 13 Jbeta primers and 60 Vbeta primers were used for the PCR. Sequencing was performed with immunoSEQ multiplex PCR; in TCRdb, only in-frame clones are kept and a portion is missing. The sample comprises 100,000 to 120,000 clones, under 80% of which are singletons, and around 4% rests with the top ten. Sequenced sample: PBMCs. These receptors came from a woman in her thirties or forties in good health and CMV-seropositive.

Written as DNA, the CDR3 is TGTGCCAGCAGCTTAAGTCCAGACTATAACTATGGCTACACCTTC. It yields the protein CASSLSPDYNYGYTF. The V call is TRBV7-3, the J call TRBJ1-2; D ambiguous. The germline gives CDR1 SGHTA, CDR2 FQGTGA. The CDR3 has 15 residues. The V and J ends lost 1 base and 1 base respectively, with 10 bases between them.

The DNA of the CDR3 is TGTGCCAGCAGTCGCGGGGGGGCTGAAGCTTTCTTT. Encoded protein: CASSRGGAEAFF. V and J are TRBV7-2 and TRBJ1-1, with D tentatively TRBD1 (5 bases). The germline V gene encodes CDR1 SGHTA and CDR2 FQGNSA. With 6 bases removed from V and 6 bases from J, the gap between germline ends came to 11 bases. The CDR3 length is 12 residues. The variable domain in full, completed from reference TRBV7-2 and TRBJ1-1, reads GAGVSQSPSNKVTEKGKDVELRCDPISGHTALYWYRQSLGQGLEFLIYFQGNSAPDKSGLPSDRFSAERTGGSVSTLTIQRTQQEDSAVYLCASSRGGAEAFFGQGTRLTVV.

CDR3 sequence reads: CASSSGTGGGETQYF. In nucleotides, the CDR3 is TGTGCCAGCAGCTCCGGGACAGGGGGTGGGGAGACCCAGTACTTC. The chain is built from TRBV7-9 and TRBJ2-5, with 11 bases matching TRBD1. J gave up 5 bases and V 4 bases, and 6 bases lay outside the gene matches. In germline, CDR1 is SEHNR, CDR2 FQNEAQ (reference sequence). The CDR3 has 15 amino acids.

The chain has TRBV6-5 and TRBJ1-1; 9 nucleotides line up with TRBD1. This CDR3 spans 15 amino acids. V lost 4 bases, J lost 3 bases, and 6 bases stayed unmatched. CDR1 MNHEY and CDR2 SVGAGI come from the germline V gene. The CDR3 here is CASSSYRGRDTEAFF. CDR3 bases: TGTGCCAGCAGTTCCTACAGGGGGCGAGACACTGAAGCTTTCTTT.

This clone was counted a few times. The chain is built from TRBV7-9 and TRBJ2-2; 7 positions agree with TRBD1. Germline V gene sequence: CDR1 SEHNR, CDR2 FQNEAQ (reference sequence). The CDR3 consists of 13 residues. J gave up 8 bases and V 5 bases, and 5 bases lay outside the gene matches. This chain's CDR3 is CASSQEGAGELFF. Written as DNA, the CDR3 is TGTGCCAGCAGCCAAGAGGGGGCTGGGGAGCTGTTTTTT.

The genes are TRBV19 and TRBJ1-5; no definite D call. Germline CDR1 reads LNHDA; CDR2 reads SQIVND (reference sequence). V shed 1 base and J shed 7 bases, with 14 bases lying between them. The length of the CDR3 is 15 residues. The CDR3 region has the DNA TGTGCCAGTAGTATAGGGGCAGGAGGACGGCAGCCCCAGCATTTT. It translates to CASSIGAGGRQPQHF.

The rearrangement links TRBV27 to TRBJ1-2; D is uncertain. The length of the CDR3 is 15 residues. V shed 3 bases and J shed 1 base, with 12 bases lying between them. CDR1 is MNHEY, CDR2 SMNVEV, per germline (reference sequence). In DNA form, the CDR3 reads TGTGCCAGCAGTTTTGAGAGAGGGCTTAACTATGGCTACACCTTC. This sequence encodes CASSFERGLNYGYTF.

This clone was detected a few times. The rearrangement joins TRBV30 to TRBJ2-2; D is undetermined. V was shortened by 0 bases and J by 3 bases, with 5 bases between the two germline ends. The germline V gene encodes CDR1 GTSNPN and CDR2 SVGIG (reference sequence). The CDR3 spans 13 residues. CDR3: CAWSVQYTGELFF. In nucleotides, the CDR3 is TGTGCCTGGAGTGTACAATACACCGGGGAGCTGTTTTTT. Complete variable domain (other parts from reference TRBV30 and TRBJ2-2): SQTIHQWPATLVQPVGSPLSLECTVEGTSNPNLYWYRQAAGRGLQLLFYSVGIGQISSEVPQNLSASRPQDRQFILSSKKLLLSDSGFYLCAWSVQYTGELFFGEGSRLTVL.

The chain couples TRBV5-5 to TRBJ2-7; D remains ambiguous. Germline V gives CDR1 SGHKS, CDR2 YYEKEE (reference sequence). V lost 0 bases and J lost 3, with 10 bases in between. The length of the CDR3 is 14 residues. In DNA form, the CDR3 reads TGTGCCAGCAGCTTGGGGGTCAGGCGCTACGAGCAGTACTTC. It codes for CASSLGVRRYEQYF.

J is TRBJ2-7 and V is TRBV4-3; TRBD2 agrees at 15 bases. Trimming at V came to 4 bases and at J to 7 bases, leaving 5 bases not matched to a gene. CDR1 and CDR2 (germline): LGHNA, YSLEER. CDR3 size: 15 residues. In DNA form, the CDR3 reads TGCGCCAGCAGCCTTGGACTAGCGGGAGGGCAGGAGCAGTACTTC. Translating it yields CASSLGLAGGQEQYF.

CDR3 in DNA: TGTGCCAGCAGGCTACGGGACAGCTCCTACGAGCAGTACTTC. The encoded protein is CASRLRDSSYEQYF. The rearrangement uses TRBV7-8 and TRBJ2-7; 7 nucleotides agree with TRBD1. Per the germline V gene, CDR1 is SGHVS and CDR2 is FQNEAQ. The J segment lost 0 bases and the V segment lost 6 bases, leaving 5 bases of the junction unmatched. The CDR3 is 14 residues long.

The CDR3 reads CASSIVRTSPNQPQHF. CDR3 nucleotide sequence: TGTGCCAGTAGTATAGTACGTACTTCCCCCAATCAGCCCCAGCATTTT. The chain carries TRBV19 and TRBJ1-5; D is unclear. Trimming shortened V by 1 base and J by 3 bases, and 13 bases separated the two germline ends. This CDR3 has 16 residues. From germline, CDR1 is LNHDA and CDR2 SQIVND (reference sequence). Full variable domain (rest looked up from reference TRBV19 and TRBJ1-5): DGGITQSPKYLFRKEGQNVTLSCEQNLNHDAMYWYRQDPGQGLRLIYYSQIVNDFQKGDIAEGYSVSREKKESFPLTVTSAQKNPTAFYLCASSIVRTSPNQPQHFGDGTRLSIL.

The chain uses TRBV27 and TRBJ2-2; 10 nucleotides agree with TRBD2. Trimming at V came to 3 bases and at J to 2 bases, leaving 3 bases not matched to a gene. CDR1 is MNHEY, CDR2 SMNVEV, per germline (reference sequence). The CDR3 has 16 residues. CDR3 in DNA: TGTGCCAGCAGTTTGGGACTAGCGATCAACACCGGGGAGCTGTTTTTT. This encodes CASSLGLAINTGELFF.

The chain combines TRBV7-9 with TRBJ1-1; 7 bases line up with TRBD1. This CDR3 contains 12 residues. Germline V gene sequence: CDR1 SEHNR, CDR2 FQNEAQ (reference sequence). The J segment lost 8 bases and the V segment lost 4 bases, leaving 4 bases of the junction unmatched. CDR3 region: CASSYRDSEAFF. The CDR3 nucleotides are TGTGCCAGCAGCTACCGGGACAGCGAAGCTTTCTTT. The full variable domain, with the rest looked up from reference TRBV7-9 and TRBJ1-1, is DTGVSQNPRHKITKRGQNVTFRCDPISEHNRLYWYRQTLGQGPEFLTYFQNEAQLEKSRLLSDRFSAERPKGSFSTLEIQRTEQGDSAMYLCASSYRDSEAFFGQGTRLTVV.

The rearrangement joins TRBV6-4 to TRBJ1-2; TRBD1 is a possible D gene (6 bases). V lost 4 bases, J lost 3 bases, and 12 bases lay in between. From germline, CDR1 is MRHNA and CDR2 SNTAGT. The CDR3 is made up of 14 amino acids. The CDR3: CASSATGSHYGYTF. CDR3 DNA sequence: TGTGCCAGCAGTGCGACAGGCAGTCACTATGGCTACACCTTC.

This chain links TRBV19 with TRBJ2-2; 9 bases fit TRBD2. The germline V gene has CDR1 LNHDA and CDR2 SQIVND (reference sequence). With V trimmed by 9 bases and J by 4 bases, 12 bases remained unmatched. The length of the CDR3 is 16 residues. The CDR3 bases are TGTGCCAGACACCTTAGCGGGAGCCCTGGCACCGGGGAGCTGTTTTTT. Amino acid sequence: CARHLSGSPGTGELFF. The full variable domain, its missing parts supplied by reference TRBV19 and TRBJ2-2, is DGGITQSPKYLFRKEGQNVTLSCEQNLNHDAMYWYRQDPGQGLRLIYYSQIVNDFQKGDIAEGYSVSREKKESFPLTVTSAQKNPTAFYLCARHLSGSPGTGELFFGEGSRLTVL.

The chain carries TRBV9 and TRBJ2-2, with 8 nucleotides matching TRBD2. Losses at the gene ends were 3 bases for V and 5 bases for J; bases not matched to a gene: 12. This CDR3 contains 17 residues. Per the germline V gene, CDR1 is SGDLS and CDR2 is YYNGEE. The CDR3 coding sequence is TGTGCCAGCAGCGCGAAGCAGCGGGAGTGGAGAACCGGGGAGCTGTTTTTT. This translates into CASSAKQREWRTGELFF.

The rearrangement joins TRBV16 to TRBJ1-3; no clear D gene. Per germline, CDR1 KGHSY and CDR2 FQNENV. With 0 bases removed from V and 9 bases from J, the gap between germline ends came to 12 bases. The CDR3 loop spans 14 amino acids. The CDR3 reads CASSQSSGESTIYF. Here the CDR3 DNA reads TGTGCCAGCAGCCAATCGAGCGGGGAGAGCACCATATATTTT.

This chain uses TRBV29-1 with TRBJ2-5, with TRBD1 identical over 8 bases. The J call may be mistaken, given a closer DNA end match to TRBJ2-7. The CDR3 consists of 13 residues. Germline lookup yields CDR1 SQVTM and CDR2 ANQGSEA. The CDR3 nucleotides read TGCAGCGTTGGAACAGGGGGTCCCTACGAGCAGTACTTC. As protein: CSVGTGGPYEQYF.